This is a list of T cell receptor beta chains from one sample in a study of HIV-infected children after antiretroviral therapy interruption. TCRdb itself ran the 3' RACE reads through MiXCR, one entry per CDR3 protein. The sample consists of about 89,000 distinct CDR3 sequences, roughly 6.7% of them appearing once. Sequenced here: CD45RA+ CD4+ T cells from PBMCs, pooled from several time points, sampled from a donor given antiretroviral therapy, either interrupted or continuous. Receptor source: a pool of human donors with HIV. The CDR3 runs from the conserved cysteine through the conserved F or W. A D gene is named only where the DNA matches it firmly. Clone size, where shown, is once, few, many, or a class for clones that have expanded.

CDR3 protein,CDR3 DNA,J gene,D gene,clone size,V gene
CSARVLSEQFF,TGCAGTGCTAGAGTTCTTTCCGAGCAGTTCTTC,TRBJ2-1,NA,NA,TRBV20-1
CASSFASGRGEQYF,TGTGCCAGCAGCTTCGCTAGCGGGAGAGGCGAGCAGTACTTC,TRBJ2-7,TRBD2,many,TRBV7-2
CASSLGTERNTEAFF,TGTGCCAGCAGCTTAGGGACAGAGCGTAACACTGAAGCTTTCTTT,TRBJ1-1,NA,many,TRBV7-2
CASSLRGGVPYEQYF,TGTGCCAGCAGCTTAAGGGGCGGGGTACCCTACGAGCAGTACTTC,TRBJ2-7,NA,NA,TRBV7-2
CASSRTGEQTQYF,TGTGCCAGCAGTCGAACAGGGGAGCAGACCCAGTACTTC,TRBJ2-5,TRBD1,NA,TRBV2
CSVDLRQGRSYEQYF,TGCAGCGTTGACCTACGTCAGGGAAGGTCCTACGAGCAGTACTTC,TRBJ2-7,NA,many,TRBV29-1
CASSPVGAYPVNTEAFF,TGCGCCAGCAGTCCGGTGGGGGCCTATCCGGTGAACACTGAAGCTTTCTTT,TRBJ1-1,NA,many,TRBV23-1
CASSEGGLLGYEQYF,TGTGCCAGTAGCGAAGGGGGTCTCCTCGGCTACGAGCAGTACTTC,TRBJ2-7,NA,few,TRBV19
CASSIGREYEQYF,TGTGCCAGTAGTATAGGGCGGGAGTACGAGCAGTACTTC,TRBJ2-7,TRBD2,NA,TRBV19
CSARDHRGNQPQHF,TGCAGTGCTAGAGATCATCGTGGCAATCAGCCCCAGCATTTT,TRBJ1-5,NA,many,TRBV20-1
CATLGQANEQFF,TGTGCCACCTTGGGACAGGCCAATGAGCAGTTCTTC,TRBJ2-1,TRBD1,many,TRBV10-3
CASSPLPGTIYF,TGTGCCAGCAGTCCTCTCCCAGGCACCATATATTTT,TRBJ1-3,NA,many,TRBV12-3/TRBV12-4
CASSLEDRAHTIYF,TGTGCCAGCAGCTTGGAGGACAGGGCCCACACCATATATTTT,TRBJ1-3,TRBD1,many,TRBV7-2
CAWREVSSYNEQFF,TGTGCCTGGAGGGAAGTCAGCTCCTACAATGAGCAGTTCTTC,TRBJ2-1,NA,many,TRBV30
CASSLAILDTQYF,TGCGCCAGCAGCTTGGCGATCTTGGATACGCAGTATTTT,TRBJ2-3,NA,many,TRBV5-1
CAWTLGGRYAEQFF,TGTGCCTGGACTCTGGGGGGGCGCTATGCTGAGCAGTTCTTC,TRBJ2-1,NA,many,TRBV30
CASSEGTGMGLLQYF,TGTGCCAGCAGTGAAGGGACAGGGATGGGGTTGCTCCAGTACTTC,TRBJ2-5,TRBD1,many,TRBV2
CASSFRGQGDNEQFF,TGTGCCAGCAGCTTCAGGGGACAGGGTGACAATGAGCAGTTCTTC,TRBJ2-1,TRBD1,many,TRBV11-2
CASSFSIGGTYYEQFF,TGTGCCAGCAGTTTCAGTATCGGAGGGACCTACTATGAGCAGTTCTTC,TRBJ2-1,NA,once,TRBV27
CASSVDLEGVMNTEAFF,TGTGCCAGCAGCGTAGATTTAGAGGGGGTCATGAACACTGAAGCTTTCTTT,TRBJ1-1,NA,many,TRBV9
CASSRKRDFTDTQYF,TGTGCCAGCAGCAGAAAACGGGACTTCACAGATACGCAGTATTTT,TRBJ2-3,NA,many,TRBV7-2
CASSQDWVSDMNTEAFF,TGTGCCAGCAGCCAAGATTGGGTTTCGGACATGAACACTGAAGCTTTCTTT,TRBJ1-1,NA,NA,TRBV3-1